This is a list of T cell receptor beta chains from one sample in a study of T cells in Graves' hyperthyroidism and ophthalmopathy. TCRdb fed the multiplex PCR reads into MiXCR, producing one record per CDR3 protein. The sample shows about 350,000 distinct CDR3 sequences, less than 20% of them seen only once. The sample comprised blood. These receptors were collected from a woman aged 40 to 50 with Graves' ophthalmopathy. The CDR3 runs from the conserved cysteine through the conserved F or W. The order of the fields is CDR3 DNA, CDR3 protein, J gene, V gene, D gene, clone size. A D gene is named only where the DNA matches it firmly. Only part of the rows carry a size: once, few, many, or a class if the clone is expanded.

cdr3_nt: TGTGCCAGCAGTCTCACAACAGGCAGCCACTCCTACGAGCAGTACTTC
cdr3_aa: CASSLTTGSHSYEQYF
j_call: TRBJ2-7
v_call: TRBV27
d_call: .
clone_size: many

cdr3_nt: TGTGCCAGCAGCCAAGATATTCGCGGAAGCGGAGGTGGGGGATACGAGCAGTACTTC
cdr3_aa: CASSQDIRGSGGGGYEQYF
j_call: TRBJ2-7
v_call: TRBV14
d_call: .
clone_size: few

cdr3_nt: TGTGCCAGCTCTCTAAGGGCGGACTACGAGCAGTACTTC
cdr3_aa: CASSLRADYEQYF
j_call: TRBJ2-7
v_call: TRBV25-1
d_call: .
clone_size: many

cdr3_nt: TGCGCCAGCAGCTTGCGAACGGGAGGGGACGGGGAGCTGTTTTTT
cdr3_aa: CASSLRTGGDGELFF
j_call: TRBJ2-2
v_call: TRBV5-1
d_call: TRBD2
clone_size: many

cdr3_nt: TGCGCCAGCAGTGATGGGACAGGGAGTCAGCCCCAGCATTTT
cdr3_aa: CASSDGTGSQPQHF
j_call: TRBJ1-5
v_call: TRBV10-2
d_call: TRBD1
clone_size: many

cdr3_nt: TGTGCCAGCTCACCACTTTTAGCGGGAGGCACAAGGGAGACCCAGTACTTC
cdr3_aa: CASSPLLAGGTRETQYF
j_call: TRBJ2-5
v_call: TRBV18
d_call: TRBD2
clone_size: many

cdr3_nt: TGCAGTGCAAACGACAGGGACGAGACCCAGTACTTC
cdr3_aa: CSANDRDETQYF
j_call: TRBJ2-5
v_call: TRBV20-1
d_call: TRBD1
clone_size: many

cdr3_nt: TGTGCCAGCAGCTTAGGCCCTAGTGAAGCCTACGAGCAGTACTTC
cdr3_aa: CASSLGPSEAYEQYF
j_call: TRBJ2-7
v_call: TRBV7-6
d_call: .
clone_size: many

cdr3_nt: TGTGCCAGCAGCCAAGTCGGCAGGACCCAGTACTTC
cdr3_aa: CASSQVGRTQYF
j_call: TRBJ2-5
v_call: TRBV3-1
d_call: .
clone_size: few

cdr3_nt: TGTGCCAGCAGTTACTCAGGACAGGGCACTGAAGCTTTCTTT
cdr3_aa: CASSYSGQGTEAFF
j_call: TRBJ1-1
v_call: TRBV6-5
d_call: TRBD1
clone_size: .

cdr3_nt: TGTGCCAGCAGTTTAATGAGGGGGGGGACTGAAGCTTTCTTT
cdr3_aa: CASSLMRGGTEAFF
j_call: TRBJ1-1
v_call: TRBV28
d_call: .
clone_size: many

cdr3_nt: TGTGCCAGCAGTGAGTTGGGGGTGTCCCAGCATTTT
cdr3_aa: CASSELGVSQHF
j_call: TRBJ1-5
v_call: TRBV2
d_call: .
clone_size: many

cdr3_nt: TGCGCCAGCAGCCAAGATCTCAGCAGGAGCACAGATACGCAGTATTTT
cdr3_aa: CASSQDLSRSTDTQYF
j_call: TRBJ2-3
v_call: TRBV4-3
d_call: .
clone_size: few

cdr3_nt: TGTGCCAGCAGTTACTCGACCTTCCCACTCGTAGACGGACAGACCAATACCGGGGAGCTGTTTTTT
cdr3_aa: CASSYSTFPLVDGQTNTGELFF
j_call: TRBJ2-2
v_call: TRBV6-2/TRBV6-3
d_call: .
clone_size: many

cdr3_nt: TGTGCCAGCAGTTTTGCTCCCTATGGCTACACCTTC
cdr3_aa: CASSFAPYGYTF
j_call: TRBJ1-2
v_call: TRBV28
d_call: .
clone_size: many

cdr3_nt: TGTGCCAGCTCGCTGGGACATGTCACCGGGGAGCTGTTTTTT
cdr3_aa: CASSLGHVTGELFF
j_call: TRBJ2-2
v_call: TRBV13
d_call: .
clone_size: many

cdr3_nt: TGTGCCAGCAGCGGGCCGAGCTCTGGAAACACCATATATTTT
cdr3_aa: CASSGPSSGNTIYF
j_call: TRBJ1-3
v_call: TRBV7-2
d_call: .
clone_size: .

cdr3_nt: TGTGCCAGCAGACCCAACGGACAGGGGGAGAACTATGGCTACACCTTC
cdr3_aa: CASRPNGQGENYGYTF
j_call: TRBJ1-2
v_call: TRBV14
d_call: TRBD1
clone_size: many

cdr3_nt: TGCAGTGCTTTCCAGGACAGGGCATACGAGCAGTTCTTC
cdr3_aa: CSAFQDRAYEQFF
j_call: TRBJ2-1
v_call: TRBV20-1
d_call: TRBD1
clone_size: .

cdr3_nt: TGTGCCAGCAGTTCCTGGTCTAGCGGGGAGACCCAGTACTTC
cdr3_aa: CASSSWSSGETQYF
j_call: TRBJ2-5
v_call: TRBV11-2
d_call: TRBD2
clone_size: .

cdr3_nt: TGTGCCAGCAGCTTAGCGCCAGGGGCCCGAAACTATGGCTACACCTTC
cdr3_aa: CASSLAPGARNYGYTF
j_call: TRBJ1-2
v_call: TRBV7-2
d_call: .
clone_size: many

cdr3_nt: TGTGCCAGCAGCTCACAGGGGCGACGCACCGGGGAGCTGTTTTTT
cdr3_aa: CASSSQGRRTGELFF
j_call: TRBJ2-2
v_call: TRBV7-9
d_call: TRBD1
clone_size: many

cdr3_nt: TGTGCCAGCAGCTTAAGCGGGAGGAGGGACGAGCAGTACTTC
cdr3_aa: CASSLSGRRDEQYF
j_call: TRBJ2-7
v_call: TRBV7-3
d_call: TRBD2
clone_size: .

cdr3_nt: TGTGCCAGCAGTTTAGGTTCACTTTACACCGGGGAGCTGTTTTTT
cdr3_aa: CASSLGSLYTGELFF
j_call: TRBJ2-2
v_call: TRBV28
d_call: .
clone_size: many

cdr3_nt: TGCGCCAGCAGTGAGAGAAGGGAGACCCAGTACTTC
cdr3_aa: CASSERRETQYF
j_call: TRBJ2-5
v_call: TRBV10-2
d_call: .
clone_size: many

cdr3_nt: TGTGCCAGCAGAGAACTAGCGGGATCAACCTACGAGCAGTACTTC
cdr3_aa: CASRELAGSTYEQYF
j_call: TRBJ2-7
v_call: TRBV2
d_call: TRBD2
clone_size: .

cdr3_nt: TGTGCCAGCAGTTTCTTCGGAGCCTCTAGCAATCAGCCCCGGCATTTT
cdr3_aa: CASSFFGASSNQPRHF
j_call: TRBJ1-5
v_call: TRBV28
d_call: .
clone_size: many

cdr3_nt: TGTGCCAGCAGCCAAGATCTTGGGGGGCTCTACGAGCAGTACTTC
cdr3_aa: CASSQDLGGLYEQYF
j_call: TRBJ2-7
v_call: TRBV3-1
d_call: .
clone_size: .

cdr3_nt: TGTGCCTGGAGTGTAATGGTCGGGGACGAGCAGTACTTC
cdr3_aa: CAWSVMVGDEQYF
j_call: TRBJ2-7
v_call: TRBV30
d_call: .
clone_size: few

cdr3_nt: TGTGCCAGCAGTTTAGCCCCTTTCGGGAGGGGGGAAGAGGCCCAGTACTTC
cdr3_aa: CASSLAPFGRGEEAQYF
j_call: TRBJ2-5
v_call: TRBV12-3/TRBV12-4
d_call: TRBD2
clone_size: many

cdr3_nt: TGTGCCAGCAGTTCGACTAGCGCCGGGGAGCTGTTTTTT
cdr3_aa: CASSSTSAGELFF
j_call: TRBJ2-2
v_call: TRBV6-4
d_call: TRBD2
clone_size: many

cdr3_nt: TGCAGCGTTGTAACCCCACTCATTCGATTGCCCAGGGGGCGATACGAGCAGTACTTC
cdr3_aa: CSVVTPLIRLPRGRYEQYF
j_call: TRBJ2-7
v_call: TRBV29-1
d_call: TRBD1
clone_size: many

cdr3_nt: TGTGCCAGCAGCTTAGTGCAGGGGATCTCCTACGAGCAGTACTTC
cdr3_aa: CASSLVQGISYEQYF
j_call: TRBJ2-7
v_call: TRBV11-2
d_call: .
clone_size: .

cdr3_nt: TGTGCCAGCAGAAATGCTGGGTACACTGAAGCTTTCTTT
cdr3_aa: CASRNAGYTEAFF
j_call: TRBJ1-1
v_call: TRBV6-2/TRBV6-3
d_call: .
clone_size: many

cdr3_nt: TGTGCCAGCAGCTTACTTGGGACATATGGCAACGAGCAGTACTTC
cdr3_aa: CASSLLGTYGNEQYF
j_call: TRBJ2-7
v_call: TRBV7-2
d_call: .
clone_size: .

cdr3_nt: TGCAGTGCTAGGACGGGAGGGGGAGAGACCCAGTACTTC
cdr3_aa: CSARTGGGETQYF
j_call: TRBJ2-5
v_call: TRBV20-1
d_call: TRBD2
clone_size: many

cdr3_nt: TGTGCCAGCAGTTTATCGGCCCGAGTGTACGGCTACACCTTC
cdr3_aa: CASSLSARVYGYTF
j_call: TRBJ1-2
v_call: TRBV28
d_call: .
clone_size: many

cdr3_nt: TGTGCCAGCAGGGTAAGGGCTAGCGGGACAAGCACCGGGGAGCTGTTTTTT
cdr3_aa: CASRVRASGTSTGELFF
j_call: TRBJ2-2
v_call: TRBV27
d_call: TRBD2
clone_size: many

cdr3_nt: TGTGCCAGCAGCCCTTACCGGTTCCAGGCTAGCAATCAGCCCCAGCATTTT
cdr3_aa: CASSPYRFQASNQPQHF
j_call: TRBJ1-5
v_call: TRBV7-8
d_call: .
clone_size: many

cdr3_nt: TGCAGTGCTAGAGCCCCGGGACAGGGTGATTCACCCCTCCACTTT
cdr3_aa: CSARAPGQGDSPLHF
j_call: TRBJ1-6
v_call: TRBV20-1
d_call: TRBD1
clone_size: once

cdr3_nt: TGCGCCAGCAGTGAGATTTGGAAGGGCACTGAAGCTTTCTTT
cdr3_aa: CASSEIWKGTEAFF
j_call: TRBJ1-1
v_call: TRBV10-2
d_call: .
clone_size: many

cdr3_nt: TGTGCCACCAGCAGAGTCAGGGCCCAAGAGACCCAGTACTTC
cdr3_aa: CATSRVRAQETQYF
j_call: TRBJ2-5
v_call: TRBV15
d_call: .
clone_size: .

cdr3_nt: TGTGCCAGCAGCTTGCAGGGTGGCGCCGAGCAGTACTTC
cdr3_aa: CASSLQGGAEQYF
j_call: TRBJ2-7
v_call: TRBV5-8
d_call: .
clone_size: many

cdr3_nt: TGCAGTGTCCCGGAAGCCCCCACTGAAGCTTTCTTT
cdr3_aa: CSVPEAPTEAFF
j_call: TRBJ1-1
v_call: TRBV20-1
d_call: .
clone_size: many

cdr3_nt: TGCAGCGTTGATGGGCAGGGGTCGGACGAGCAGTACTTC
cdr3_aa: CSVDGQGSDEQYF
j_call: TRBJ2-7
v_call: TRBV29-1
d_call: .
clone_size: many

cdr3_nt: TGTGCCAGCAGTTACCGGGGGGGATATGGCTACACCTTC
cdr3_aa: CASSYRGGYGYTF
j_call: TRBJ1-2
v_call: TRBV6-5
d_call: .
clone_size: many

cdr3_nt: TGTGCCTGGGTAACAGAGAACTATGGCTACACCTTC
cdr3_aa: CAWVTENYGYTF
j_call: TRBJ1-2
v_call: TRBV30
d_call: .
clone_size: many

cdr3_nt: TGTGCCTCGATAGGGAGAACTAGCGGGAGCAACCGGGGAACCGGGGAGCTGTTTTTT
cdr3_aa: CASIGRTSGSNRGTGELFF
j_call: TRBJ2-2
v_call: TRBV19
d_call: TRBD2
clone_size: .